This TCR beta chain was obtained from a study of T cell responses to AZD1222 COVID-19 vaccine (dated by TCRdb to the early 2020s). For the study in its entirety: A total of 233 trial participants underwent TCR sequencing, of whom 207 received two doses of AZD1222 and about 26 received two doses of the MenACWY control vaccine. Enrollment into the trials was organized by age into subgroups of 18-55, 56-69 and 70-plus years, and those subgroups contained roughly 140, 27 and 60 TCR-sequenced participants, respectively. General study outcomes and caveats: After two AZD1222 doses, both the breadth and the depth of spike-specific TCRs were significantly higher than at day 0 and than in MenACWY recipients. The whole spike protein was spanned by vaccine-associated CD4 TCRs, and dominant responses were seen in regions 160-218 and 743-854. Because no day 14 peak-response samples were available, the repertoires could be characterized only after the peak T cell response. Participants were mostly white British, with more females than males. The authors suggested clonal diversity may have been underestimated. The 56-69-year group was small, and its depth increase did not reach significance, likely because of low power. Conclusions about previously exposed vaccinees are limited because only six or seven AZD1222 recipients were SARS-CoV-2 seropositive at baseline. Reportedly, almost half of the unique spike-specific TCRs recognized epitopes lying outside the regions that are mutated in the B.1.351 and B.1.1.7 variants.

Interpreted using the paper, the time point label stands for: about 28 days (+/-7) after the second vaccine dose. AZD1222 recipients with second doses at about 4 weeks or about 12 weeks were pooled, because spike-specific TCR depth and breadth did not differ between schedules. Samples from vaccinated people were obtained from the UK trials COV001 and COV002, which included a single-blind randomized controlled phase 2/3 trial of AZD1222 (ChAdOx1 nCoV-19) in healthy adults. For TCRbeta chain sequencing, PBMC samples were collected from trial participants at day 0 and at day 28 after the second dose. The germline V gene (reference sequence) gives CDR1 as LGHDT and CDR2 as YNNKEL. V and J are truncated by 1 base and 2 bases respectively, leaving an intervening sequence of 12 bases. There are 15 amino acids in the CDR3, from cysteine to phenylalanine inclusive. Only the CDR3 region is kept as DNA, spanning 45 bases read in frame from base 1.

As to this clone: Its specific antigen is unknown. No clone much larger than this one lies a single base away; base qualities are absent.

The CDR3 regions of human TCRbeta chains were analyzed by immunosequencing. In the original analysis: TCRs in the repertoires were compared against a reference library of SARS-CoV-2-specific TCRs that had been generated with the MIRA antigen-specificity platform. Breadth was defined as the fraction of unique TCRs that were SARS-CoV-2-associated, and depth was defined as the fraction of total T cells that were SARS-CoV-2-associated. Using the MIRA data, every spike-specific TCR was mapped to the spike region that the TCR reacted to and assigned to either a CD4 or a CD8 class. Log10-transformed breadth and depth values were compared by one-way ANOVA with Sidak's multiple comparisons tests. The immuneACCESS repertoire file appears here via TCRdb, limited to in-frame rearrangements. These files lack a portion of the clones; in checked studies, under half of the deficit traces to unresolved V genes, and the cause of the others is not known. The V and J calls and clone size are taken from that table; D and trimming were inferred from the DNA. Recorded for this sample are 110,000 to 150,000 clones; roughly 90% of them occurred a single time. 1.9% of the sample comes from the top ten.

The receptor comes from an adult who received the AZD1222 COVID-19 vaccine. This chain is built from TRBV3-1 (or the pseudogene TRBV3-2) and TRBJ2-7, with no confident D gene call. The starting material was peripheral blood, obtained 28 days after the second AZD1222 dose. The CDR3 region reads CASSQVPPPTYEQYF. Read as DNA, the sequence is TGTGCCAGCAGCCAAGTTCCACCCCCCACCTACGAGCAGTACTTC.